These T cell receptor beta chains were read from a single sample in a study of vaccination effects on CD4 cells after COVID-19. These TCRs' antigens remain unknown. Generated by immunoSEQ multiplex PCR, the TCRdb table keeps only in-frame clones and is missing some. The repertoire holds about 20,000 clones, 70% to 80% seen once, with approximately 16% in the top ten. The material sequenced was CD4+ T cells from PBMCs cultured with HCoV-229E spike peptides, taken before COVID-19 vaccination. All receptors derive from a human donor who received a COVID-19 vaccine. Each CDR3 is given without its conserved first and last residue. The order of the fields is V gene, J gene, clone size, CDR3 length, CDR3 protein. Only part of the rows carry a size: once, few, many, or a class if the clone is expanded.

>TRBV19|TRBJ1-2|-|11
ASSITDTYGYT
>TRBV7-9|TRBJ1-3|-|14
ASSFSLAPSGNTIY
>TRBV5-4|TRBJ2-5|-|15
ASSYFRLAGDGETQY
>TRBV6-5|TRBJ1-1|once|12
ASSYSYMGTEAF
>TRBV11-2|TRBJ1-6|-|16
ASRPIRGPSSYNSPLH
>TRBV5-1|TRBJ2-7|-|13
ASSLVGGSSYEQY
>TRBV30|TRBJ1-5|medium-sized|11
AWSVQRNQPQH
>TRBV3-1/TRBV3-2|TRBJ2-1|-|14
ASSLSSSGRGDEQF
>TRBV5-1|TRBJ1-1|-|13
ASSLEGAGGTEAF
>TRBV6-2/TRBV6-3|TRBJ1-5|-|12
ASSYGGGNQPQH
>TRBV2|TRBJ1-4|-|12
ASSQQGTNEKLF
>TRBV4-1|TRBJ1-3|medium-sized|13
ASSPDRDPRNTIY
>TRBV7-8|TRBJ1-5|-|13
ASSLARRGDQPQH
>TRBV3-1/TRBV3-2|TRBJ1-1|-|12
ASSPQTANTEAF
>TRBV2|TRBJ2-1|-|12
ASSEDLAVNEQF
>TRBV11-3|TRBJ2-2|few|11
ASSTGDTGELF